This T cell receptor (beta chain) originates from a study of blood T cells in healthy people across ages (dated by TCRdb to between 2014 and 2017). Background for the entire study: In model experiments, template switching captured about one uniquely barcoded TCR beta cDNA molecule for every two T cells. The donors were divided into four age groups: young (average about 15 years), middle-aged (under 40), aged (62) and long-lived (about 84). The study analyzed two additional independent replicas of 1 million unique cDNA reads from the same blood draw for two donors, one aged 18 to 29 and one aged 80 or older. Donors of different ages were randomly distributed across sequencing lanes to avoid experimental bias. Age-related changes in TCR beta repertoire diversity were measured in the study by deep sequencing normalized with unique cDNA molecular identifiers.

V is clipped by 0 bases and J by 11 bases, and the sequence between their germline boundaries is 14 bases long. The germline V gene yields SGHRS for CDR1 and YFSETQ for CDR2. From its cysteine to its phenylalanine, the CDR3 spans 13 amino acids. Of the read, only the CDR3 DNA is kept; its 39 bases are in frame from base 1. On this clonotype: Its specific antigen is unknown. Base quality data are lacking; no much larger clone is found one base away.

Systemically healthy Caucasian individuals from Russia, over 30 in total and aged about 6 to 100 years, were included as donors. Roughly 9.5 milliliters of peripheral blood were drawn from each donor into EDTA-treated Vacutainer tubes. Ficoll-Paque density-gradient centrifugation was used to isolate PBMCs, with at least 7 million obtained per sample. Trizol reagent was used to extract total RNA from PBMCs, with at least 5 micrograms per sample. For every donor, an aliquot of PBMCs went through flow cytometry to measure the percentages of naive CD45RAhigh/CD27high T cells. The library was generated by 5' RACE. The second PCR ran for about 7 to 11 cycles and used a J-beta primer mix along with a sample-barcoded 5' primer. Each TCR beta cDNA molecule received a unique molecular identifier from a template-switch 5' adaptor carrying 12 random nucleotides. Each sample yielded at least 3 million CDR3-containing paired-end reads. First-strand cDNA synthesis was performed from all RNA using the Mint cDNA synthesis kit, with priming by a TRBC-specific oligonucleotide. After uracil-DNA glycosylase treatment, a first 18-cycle PCR used universal primers M1SS and BC2_uni_R on all cDNA. From the authors' description of their analysis: For normalization, 1 million high-quality reads were randomly selected from each sample, with every read carrying a distinct molecular identifier. Instead of being binned into consensus sequences, reads that shared molecular identifiers were thrown out. MiTCR, run with a Q25 quality threshold and the strictest error-elimination algorithm, handled CDR3 identification, clonotype clustering and error correction. A nonparametric unseen species model with Euler transformation was used to estimate a lower bound on total TCR beta diversity. In-frame beta chains were kept once TCRdb had trimmed the public reads at Q25 with fastp and called clones with MiXCR. All rows with the same CDR3 protein become a single entry with the most common DNA and genes. For this entry, the V and J calls and clone size follow TCRdb and not the study's own pipeline. This sample gives 1.8 million or so distinct CDR3 sequences in total; about two fifths of them show up just once. Of the sample, roughly 23% falls within the top ten clones.

General conclusions and limits of the study: The long-lived group showed more naive CD4+ T cells, fewer expanded clones and increased TCR diversity than the aged group, suggesting age selection. Observed TCR beta diversity correlated strongly with the percentage of naive T cells measured by flow cytometry. Bulk unsorted PBMC profiling prevented conclusive comparison of naive and antigen-experienced compartments. Estimates of total diversity from one million sequenced T cells were regarded as lower bounds and underestimates. The CMV infection status of donors was not known, potentially confounding age-related changes in expanded clonotypes. As age increased, observed TCR beta diversity per million T cells dropped in a roughly linear way, and a significant reduction was already evident by age around 41.

This TCR was sampled from a human donor in good health. The V and J genes are TRBV5-1 and TRBJ1-1; the D gene assignment is ambiguous. Sequencing was performed on blood. The sequenced DNA: TGCGCCAGCAGCTTGGTGGGAAGGAGTAAGGCTTTCTTT. It encodes CASSLVGRSKAFF.